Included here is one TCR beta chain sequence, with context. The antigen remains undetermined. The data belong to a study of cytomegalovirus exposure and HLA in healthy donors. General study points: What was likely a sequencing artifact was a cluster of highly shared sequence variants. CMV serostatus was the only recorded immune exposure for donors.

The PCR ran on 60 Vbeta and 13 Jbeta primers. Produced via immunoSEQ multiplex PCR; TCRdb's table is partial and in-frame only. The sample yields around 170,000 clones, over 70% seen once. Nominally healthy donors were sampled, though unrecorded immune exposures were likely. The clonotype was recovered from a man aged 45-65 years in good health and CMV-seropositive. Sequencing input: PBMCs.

The CDR3, as DNA: TGTGCCAGCAGGCATAGCGGGAGAGCCTACAATGAGCAGTTCTTC. It is translated as CASRHSGRAYNEQFF. The chain uses TRBV6-1 and TRBJ2-1, with 9 bases matching TRBD2. This CDR3 has 15 amino acids. The V gene's germline CDR1 is MNHNS and CDR2 SASEGT. Trimming cost V 6 bases and J 2 bases; bases outside gene matches: 5.